The 30 T cell receptor beta chains reported below all come from one sample, sequenced in a study of post-analysis software for immune sequencing data. Study findings and constraints: Patients used five TRBV segments, including TRBV5-6, TRBV5-1 and TRBV20-1, more often than controls.

The antigens of these receptors remain unknown. Researchers reported that TCR beta cDNA libraries carried unique molecular identifiers. TCRdb recomputed calls from the PCR reads with MiXCR, one row per CDR3 protein. The sample contains 430,000 or so distinct CDR3 sequences, approximately 37% of which appear only once. The sample was blood. The receptor source for this set is a girl aged 2 to 10 with multiple sclerosis.

V gene TRBV12-3 or TRBV12-4 combines with J gene TRBJ2-7; TRBD1 agrees at 8 bases. V shed 3 bases, J shed 1 base, and the junction held 11 bases outside the gene matches. CDR3 size: 17 residues. CDR3 residues: CASSLSTPGTGSYEQYF. The CDR3, as DNA: TGTGCCAGCAGTTTGTCAACCCCAGGGACAGGTTCCTACGAGCAGTACTTC.

This clonotype was seen only once. A read error may produce the germline difference seen at one junction end. This chain connects TRBV5-5 to TRBJ2-4; 8 bases are a match to TRBD2. The length of the CDR3 is 12 residues. CDR1 is SGHKS, CDR2 YYEKEE, per germline (reference sequence). The CDR3 DNA is TGTGCCAGAAGCTTTGGGACTAGGCATCAGTACTTC. Its translation: CARSFGTRHQYF.

This clonotype was found a few times. This chain joins TRBV4-1 and TRBJ2-7; a possible D gene is TRBD1 (6 bases). This CDR3 has 16 amino acids. V lost 4 bases to trimming and J lost 2 bases, with 18 bases between them. Germline CDR1 reads MGHRA; CDR2 reads YSYEKL. DNA of the CDR3: TGCGCCAGCAGCCTCCGAGGGGGATTTTCTCCCTACGAGCAGTACTTC. This codes for CASSLRGGFSPYEQYF.

The V and J genes are TRBV29-1 and TRBJ1-2, with D hard to call. Trimming left V 4 bases short and J 6 bases short, with 15 bases between. Germline CDR1 and CDR2: SQVTM and ANQGSEA. The CDR3 consists of 13 residues. For the CDR3, the DNA is TGCAGCGTTGGCGATCCGGGGAGGCATGGCTACACCTTC. It translates to CSVGDPGRHGYTF.

This clonotype was detected only a few times. The chain is built from TRBV20-1 and TRBJ2-3; either TRBD1 or TRBD2 may fit D (6 bases each). Germline V lookup: CDR1 DFQATT, CDR2 SNEGSKA (reference sequence). V lost 2 bases and J 4 bases, leaving 25 bases between the germline ends. The CDR3 covers 18 residues. CDR3 loop: CSARPWAGGPILADTQYF. CDR3 coding DNA: TGCAGTGCTAGACCGTGGGCCGGGGGCCCCATTCTCGCAGATACGCAGTATTTT.

With respect to this clonotype: Just one base apart from a much larger clone, this may be a read error. The chain links TRBV9 to TRBJ2-1; possibly TRBD1 for D (5 bases). Trimming left V 0 bases short and J 8 bases short, with 6 bases between. The CDR3 is 12 amino acids. From germline, CDR1 is SGDLS and CDR2 YYNGEE. CDR3 coding DNA: TGTGCCAGCAGCGTAGAGGGGCATGAGCAGTTCTTC. Its protein product is CASSVEGHEQFF.

Concerning this clonotype: Sequence at one end of the junction differs from germline and may be a read error. The rearrangement links TRBV7-8 to TRBJ1-6; perhaps TRBD1 as D (5 bases). This CDR3 has 16 amino acids. Germline V gene lookup returns CDR1 SGHVS and CDR2 FQNEAQ. The CDR3 here is CASSLALGAVDSPPHF. CDR3 nucleotides: TGTGCCAGCAGCTTAGCTCTAGGGGCTGTTGATTCACCCCCCCACTTT.

J is TRBJ2-7 and V is TRBV6-2 or TRBV6-3; D is possibly TRBD2 (6 bases). The CDR3 is 14 residues long. Looked up from germline, CDR1 is MNHEY and CDR2 is SVGEGT. V was clipped by 6 bases and J by 1 base, with 13 bases between them. The DNA of the CDR3 is TGTGCCAGCAGCCTTCGCGGGGAATCCTACGAGCAGTACTTC. This codes for CASSLRGESYEQYF.

The CDR3: CASSRMGTGSGEQFF. In DNA, the CDR3 is TGTGCCAGCAGCCGCATGGGGACTGGCAGTGGTGAGCAGTTCTTC. This chain links TRBV4-2 with TRBJ2-1; TRBD2 might be the D (6 bases). With 4 bases removed from V and 9 bases from J, the gap between germline ends came to 19 bases. This CDR3 is built from 15 residues. Germline CDR1 is LGHNA and CDR2 is YNFKEQ.

A few counts support this clonotype. The chain carries TRBV9 and TRBJ2-2, with 8 bases lining up with TRBD2. The CDR3 extends over 16 amino acids. The germline CDR1 and CDR2 sequences are SGDLS and YYNGEE. Germline trimming cut 0 bases from V and 7 bases from J; bases unmatched to any gene: 8. CDR3 nucleotide sequence: TGTGCCAGCAGCGTAGTAGCCAGCGGGAGTGTCGGGGAGCTGTTTTTT. Protein sequence: CASSVVASGSVGELFF. The whole variable domain, filled in from reference TRBV9 and TRBJ2-2, reads DSGVTQTPKHLITATGQRVTLRCSPRSGDLSVYWYQQSLDQGLQFLIQYYNGEERAKGNILERFSAQQFPDLHSELNLSSLELGDSALYFCASSVVASGSVGELFFGEGSRLTVL.

As regards this clonotype: The junction departs from germline at one end; a sequencing error may be responsible. The gene calls are TRBV9 and TRBJ2-7; 10 nucleotides agree with TRBD2. Germline V CDR1 and CDR2: SGDLS, YYNGEE. The CDR3 has 15 amino acids. The CDR3 DNA reads TGTGCCGGCAGCGTAAGGACTAGCGGCCCCTACGAGCAGTACTTC. This translates into CAGSVRTSGPYEQYF.

This clonotype was counted between two and nine times. This may be a read error, as it is one base from a much larger clone. V gene TRBV28 combines with J gene TRBJ2-3; the D is unclear. Germline CDR1 is MDHEN and CDR2 is SYDVKM. The CDR3 length is 15 residues. Trimming took 7 bases from V and 7 from J, leaving 21 bases between them. The CDR3 region has the DNA TGTGCCAGCACCATGAGTTGGATTGAGGATCATACGCAGTATTTT. This gives the protein CASTMSWIEDHTQYF.

This clonotype has a handful of counts. This chain connects TRBV6-5 to TRBJ1-2; 9 bases fit TRBD1. The CDR3 sequence is 17 residues long. J lost 5 bases, V lost 3 bases, and 13 bases had no gene match. The germline CDR1 and CDR2 sequences are MNHEY and SVGAGI. Here the CDR3 DNA reads TGTGCCAGCAGTTATCGAAATCTGGGGGGGACAGGGTATGGCTACACCTTC. Encoded protein: CASSYRNLGGTGYGYTF.

The chain combines TRBV10-3 with TRBJ1-1; tentatively, D is TRBD1 (6 bases). This CDR3 contains 14 residues. V was cut by 3 bases and J by 5 bases, with 13 bases left in between. The germline V gene encodes CDR1 ENHRY and CDR2 SYGVKD. This CDR3 reads CAISENTGRTEAFF. The CDR3 region has the DNA TGTGCCATCAGTGAAAACACAGGGAGAACTGAAGCTTTCTTT.

The V and J genes are TRBV20-1 and TRBJ2-5, with 14 bases matching TRBD2. Germline lookup yields CDR1 DFQATT and CDR2 SNEGSKA (reference sequence). Trimming removed 4 bases from V and 7 bases from J; junction bases left unmatched: 8. This CDR3 comprises 15 residues. CDR3 loop: CSANRGLAGGRTQYF. The CDR3 DNA follows: TGCAGTGCTAACCGCGGACTAGCGGGAGGAAGGACCCAGTACTTC.

This clonotype was found a few times. J is TRBJ2-7 and V is TRBV14; a weak D match, TRBD1 (5 bases). From germline, CDR1 is SGHDN and CDR2 FVKESK. V lost 0 bases, J lost 2 bases, and 11 bases lay in between. This CDR3 spans 15 amino acids. CDR3 protein: CASSQDPRAPYEQYF. In DNA, the CDR3 is TGTGCCAGCAGCCAAGATCCCAGGGCTCCCTACGAGCAGTACTTC.

The gene calls are TRBV29-1 and TRBJ1-2; a weak D match, TRBD1 (5 bases). Germline V lookup: CDR1 SQVTM, CDR2 ANQGSEA. Trimming removed 4 bases from V and 4 bases from J, with 7 bases in between. This CDR3 has 11 residues. CDR3 sequence: CSVAGVYGYTF. The CDR3 DNA reads as TGCAGCGTTGCGGGGGTCTATGGCTACACCTTC.

In this sample, this clonotype turned up a few times. The DNA for the CDR3 is TGTGCCAGCAGCTTAAACCCCGGACAGATCAACAATGAGCAGTTCTTC. This gives the protein CASSLNPGQINNEQFF. V usage is TRBV7-3 and J usage is TRBJ2-1; D perhaps matches TRBD1 (6 bases). Trimming removed 1 base from V and 5 bases from J, with 15 bases in between. The germline gives CDR1 SGHTA, CDR2 FQGTGA. The CDR3 consists of 16 residues.

This chain links TRBV5-1 with TRBJ2-5; 7 bases fit TRBD2. With 4 bases clipped from V and 11 bases from J, the junction kept 20 bases outside the gene matches. CDR3 size: 16 residues. The germline V gene has CDR1 SGHRS and CDR2 YFSETQ. The CDR3 region is CASSPKAGLGREEQYF. The CDR3 DNA reads as TGCGCCAGCAGCCCTAAAGCGGGGCTTGGGCGTGAAGAGCAGTACTTC.

This clonotype was counted only a few times. This chain joins TRBV20-1 and TRBJ2-1; 12 bases are a match to TRBD2. Trimming took 3 bases from V and 4 from J; bases not matched to a gene: 10. Germline lookup yields CDR1 DFQATT and CDR2 SNEGSKA (reference sequence). The CDR3 covers 17 residues. CDR3 DNA sequence: TGCAGTGCTAGGGGGACTAGCGGGCCAGACCTTTACAATGAGCAGTTCTTC. Translation: CSARGTSGPDLYNEQFF.

This clonotype was picked up many times. DNA of the CDR3: TGCAGTGCTATCCAGGGTGTCCAAGAGACCCAGTACTTC. Encoded protein: CSAIQGVQETQYF. The chain is built from TRBV20-1 and TRBJ2-5, with D tentatively TRBD1 (5 bases). CDR3 length equals 13 residues. With 4 bases removed from V and 1 base from J, the gap between germline ends came to 10 bases. The germline V gene has CDR1 DFQATT and CDR2 SNEGSKA (reference sequence).

This clonotype appeared a few times. V gene TRBV3-1 combines with J gene TRBJ2-7; D is possibly TRBD2 (6 bases). The germline V and J ends were trimmed by 3 bases and 1 base, with 16 bases remaining between them. Germline lookup yields CDR1 LGHDT and CDR2 YNNKEL (reference sequence). The length of the CDR3 is 16 residues. The CDR3 loop reads CASSHTSGRTSYEQYF. CDR3 DNA: TGTGCCAGCAGCCATACAAGCGGGCGTACTTCCTACGAGCAGTACTTC.

V and J are TRBV7-2 and TRBJ2-3, with D unclear. This CDR3 is 14 amino acids long. V was clipped by 5 bases and J by 1 base, with 10 bases between them. Per the germline V gene, CDR1 is SGHTA and CDR2 is FQGNSA. The chain's CDR3 is CASSPAMGTDTQYF. CDR3 in DNA: TGTGCCAGCAGCCCCGCTATGGGCACAGATACGCAGTATTTT.

This chain joins TRBV25-1 and TRBJ1-2; TRBD1 matches 7 bases. Trimming removed 2 bases from V and 4 bases from J; junction bases left unmatched: 4. The CDR3 covers 14 residues. Germline CDR1 is MGHDK and CDR2 is SYGVNS. The DNA for the CDR3 is TGTGCCAGCAGTGAAAGACGGGACAGCTATGGCTACACCTTC. It yields the protein CASSERRDSYGYTF.

This clonotype was observed at least ten times. This chain links TRBV20-1 with TRBJ1-2; D remains ambiguous. Trimming left V 3 bases short and J 3 bases short, with 8 bases between. The germline CDR1 and CDR2 sequences are DFQATT and SNEGSKA (reference sequence). The CDR3 has 12 residues. CDR3 sequence: CSASDGDYGYTF. The CDR3 DNA reads TGCAGTGCTAGCGACGGGGACTATGGCTACACCTTC.

The chain has TRBV28 and TRBJ2-1; weak D call: TRBD2 (5 bases). From germline, CDR1 is MDHEN and CDR2 SYDVKM. The CDR3 is 12 residues long. The V gene lost 7 bases and the J gene lost 9 bases, with 13 bases spanning the gap. The CDR3 region is CASTLGGGEQFF. The CDR3 DNA follows: TGTGCCAGCACCCTGGGCGGAGGTGAGCAGTTCTTC.

This clonotype was observed once. Written as DNA, the CDR3 is TGTGCCAGCAGTGAAAAATCGGGAGTCGCGGGCTACACCTTC. Amino acids: CASSEKSGVAGYTF. This chain links TRBV25-1 with TRBJ1-2; D remains ambiguous. The CDR3 is 14 amino acids. V was trimmed by 2 bases and J by 8 bases, leaving 15 bases between them. The V gene's germline CDR1 is MGHDK and CDR2 SYGVNS.

V gene TRBV7-2 combines with J gene TRBJ2-3; tentative D call: TRBD2 (6 bases). The germline V gene encodes CDR1 SGHTA and CDR2 FQGNSA. This CDR3 is built from 17 residues. V was trimmed by 5 bases and J by 2 bases, leaving 20 bases between them. The chain's CDR3 is CASSLDARDWITDTQYF. As DNA, the CDR3 is TGTGCCAGCAGCCTCGACGCCCGGGACTGGATCACAGATACGCAGTATTTT.

A word on this clonotype: Germline and junction disagree at one end, which may indicate a read error. The rearrangement links TRBV4-3 to TRBJ2-1, with 7 bases aligning to TRBD2. The CDR3 contains 15 residues. Looked up from germline, CDR1 is LGHNA and CDR2 is YSLEER. The CDR3 is CASSQDPSGYNGQFF. The CDR3 region has the DNA TGCGCCAGCAGCCAAGACCCTAGCGGTTACAATGGGCAGTTCTTC.

J is TRBJ2-5 and V is TRBV7-9; D is perhaps TRBD1 (6 bases). Per germline, CDR1 SEHNR and CDR2 FQNEAQ (reference sequence). Trimming shortened V by 5 bases and J by 1 base, and 17 bases separated the two germline ends. This CDR3 is 16 amino acids long. Here the CDR3 reads CASSRRTVGGQETQYF. For the CDR3, the DNA is TGTGCCAGCAGCCGCCGGACAGTTGGGGGCCAAGAGACCCAGTACTTC. Full variable domain (rest looked up from reference TRBV7-9 and TRBJ2-5): DTGVSQNPRHKITKRGQNVTFRCDPISEHNRLYWYRQTLGQGPEFLTYFQNEAQLEKSRLLSDRFSAERPKGSFSTLEIQRTEQGDSAMYLCASSRRTVGGQETQYFGPGTRLLVL.